The TCR beta chain under discussion was sequenced for a study of breast tumors, draining lymph nodes, adjacent tissues. General study findings and limits: Tumor and nontumor repertoires were significantly more similar in luminal-like than in basal-like breast cancer. The data were judged consistent with most tumor T cells coming from lymph node and expanding in tumor. Tumor T cell lymph node origin was a supported hypothesis, not proven. Tumor TCR diversity was below lymph nodes but above nontumor tissue.

Samples came from axillary lymph nodes draining the breast cancer. This clonotype was found many times. No antigen is known for it. TCRdb fed the multiplex PCR reads into MiXCR, producing one record per CDR3 protein. Counted here are around 290,000 distinct CDR3 sequences, over 25% occurring once; the ten biggest clones make up roughly 1.2%. Trimming pared 6 bases from V and 9 bases from J, leaving 13 bases between. The CDR3 spans 12 residues. This receptor was taken from a female donor with breast cancer. Some clones in this sample may be carry-over from other donors' samples. V is TRBV12-3 or TRBV12-4 and J is TRBJ2-3; D is unresolved. The sample comprised axillary lymph node tissue. The CDR3 loop reads CASRTYRGTQYF. DNA of the CDR3: TGTGCCAGCAGAACCTATAGAGGAACGCAGTATTTT.